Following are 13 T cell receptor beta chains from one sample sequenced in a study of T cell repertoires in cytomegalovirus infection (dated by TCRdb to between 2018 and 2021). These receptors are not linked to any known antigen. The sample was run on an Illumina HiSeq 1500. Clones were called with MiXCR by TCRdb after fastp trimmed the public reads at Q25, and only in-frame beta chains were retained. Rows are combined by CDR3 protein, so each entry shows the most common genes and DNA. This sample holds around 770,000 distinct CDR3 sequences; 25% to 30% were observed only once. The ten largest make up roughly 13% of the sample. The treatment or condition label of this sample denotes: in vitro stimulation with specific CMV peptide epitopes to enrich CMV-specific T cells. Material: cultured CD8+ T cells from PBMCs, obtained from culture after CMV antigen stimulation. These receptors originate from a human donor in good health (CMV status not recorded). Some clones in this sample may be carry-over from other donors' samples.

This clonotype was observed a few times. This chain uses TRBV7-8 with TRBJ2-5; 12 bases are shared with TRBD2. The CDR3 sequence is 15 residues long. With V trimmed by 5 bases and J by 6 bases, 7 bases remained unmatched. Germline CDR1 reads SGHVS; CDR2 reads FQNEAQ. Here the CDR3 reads CASSIPSGGAQTQYF. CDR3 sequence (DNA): TGTGCCAGCAGCATCCCTAGCGGGGGGGCGCAGACCCAGTACTTC.

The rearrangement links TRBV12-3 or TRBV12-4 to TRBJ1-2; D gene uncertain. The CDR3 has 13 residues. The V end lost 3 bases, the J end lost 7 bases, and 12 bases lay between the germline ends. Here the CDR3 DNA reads TGTGCCAGCAGTTTTACCGGGTTGAGTGGCTACACCTTC. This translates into CASSFTGLSGYTF.

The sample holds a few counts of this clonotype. The CDR3 reads CASRIPHSGNTIYF. CDR3 coding DNA: TGTGCCAGCAGGATCCCCCACTCTGGAAACACCATATATTTT. This chain joins TRBV12-3 or TRBV12-4 and TRBJ1-3; no definite D call. Between the trimmed V and J ends, which lost 6 bases and 0 bases, there was a span of 9 bases. The CDR3 has 14 amino acids.

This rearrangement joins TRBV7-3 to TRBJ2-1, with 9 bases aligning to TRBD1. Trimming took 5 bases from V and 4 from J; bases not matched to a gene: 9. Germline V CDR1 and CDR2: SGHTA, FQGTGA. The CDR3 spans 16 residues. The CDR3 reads CASSKIDRGFYNEQFF. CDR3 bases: TGTGCCAGCAGCAAGATTGACAGGGGGTTTTACAATGAGCAGTTCTTC.

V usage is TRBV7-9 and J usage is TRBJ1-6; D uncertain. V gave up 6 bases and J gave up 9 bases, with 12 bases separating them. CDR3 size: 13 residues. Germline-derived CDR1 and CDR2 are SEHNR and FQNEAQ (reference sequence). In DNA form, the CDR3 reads TGTGCCAGCAGTCACGGGTTCCTTTCACCCCTCCACTTT. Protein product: CASSHGFLSPLHF.

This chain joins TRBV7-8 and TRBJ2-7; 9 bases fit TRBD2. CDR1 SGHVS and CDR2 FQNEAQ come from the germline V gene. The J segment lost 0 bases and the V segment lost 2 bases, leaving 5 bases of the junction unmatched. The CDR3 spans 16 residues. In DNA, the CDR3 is TGTGCCAGCAGCTTATTAGCGGGGGCCAGCTCCTACGAGCAGTACTTC. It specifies CASSLLAGASSYEQYF.

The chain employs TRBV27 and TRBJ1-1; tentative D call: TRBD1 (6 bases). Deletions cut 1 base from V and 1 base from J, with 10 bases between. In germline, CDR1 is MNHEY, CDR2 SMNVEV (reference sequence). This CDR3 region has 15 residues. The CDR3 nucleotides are TGTGCCAGCAGTTTATATGGGGGCTCGAACACTGAAGCTTTCTTT. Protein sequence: CASSLYGGSNTEAFF.

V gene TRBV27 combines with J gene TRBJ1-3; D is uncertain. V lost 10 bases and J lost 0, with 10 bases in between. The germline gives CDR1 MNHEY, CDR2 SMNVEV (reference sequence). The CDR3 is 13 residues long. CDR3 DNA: TGTGCCACCGCTGGTGACTCTGGAAACACCATATATTTT. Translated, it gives CATAGDSGNTIYF.

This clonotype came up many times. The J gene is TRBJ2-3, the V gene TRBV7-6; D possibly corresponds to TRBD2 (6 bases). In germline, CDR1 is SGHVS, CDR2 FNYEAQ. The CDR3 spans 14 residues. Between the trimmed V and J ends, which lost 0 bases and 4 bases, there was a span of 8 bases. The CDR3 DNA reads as TGTGCCAGCAGCTTAGCGGAGGGGCCAGATACGCAGTATTTT. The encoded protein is CASSLAEGPDTQYF.

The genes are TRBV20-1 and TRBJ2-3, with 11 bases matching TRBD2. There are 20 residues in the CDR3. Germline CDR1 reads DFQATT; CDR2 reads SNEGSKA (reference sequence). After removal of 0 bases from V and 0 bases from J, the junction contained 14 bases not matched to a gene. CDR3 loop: CSARDGVAGGPAPSTDTQYF. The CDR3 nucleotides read TGCAGTGCTAGAGATGGAGTAGCGGGGGGGCCAGCCCCTAGCACAGATACGCAGTATTTT.

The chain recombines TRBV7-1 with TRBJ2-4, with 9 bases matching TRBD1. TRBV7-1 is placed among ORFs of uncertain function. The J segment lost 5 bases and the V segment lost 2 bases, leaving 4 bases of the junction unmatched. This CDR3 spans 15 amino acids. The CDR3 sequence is CASSSPTGGQNIQYF. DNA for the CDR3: TGTGCCAGCAGCTCACCGACAGGGGGACAAAACATTCAGTACTTC.

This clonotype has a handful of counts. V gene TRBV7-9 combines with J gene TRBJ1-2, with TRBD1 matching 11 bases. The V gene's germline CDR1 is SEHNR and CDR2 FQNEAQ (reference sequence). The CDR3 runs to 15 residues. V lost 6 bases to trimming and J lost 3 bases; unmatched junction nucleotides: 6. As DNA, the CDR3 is TGTGCCAGCAGGGGACAGGGGGGAAGAGACTATGGCTACACCTTC. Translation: CASRGQGGRDYGYTF.

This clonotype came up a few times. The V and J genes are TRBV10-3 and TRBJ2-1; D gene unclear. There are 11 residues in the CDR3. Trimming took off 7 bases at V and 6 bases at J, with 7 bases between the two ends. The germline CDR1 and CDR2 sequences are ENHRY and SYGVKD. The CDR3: CAITIGNEQFF. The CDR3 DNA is TGTGCCATCACCATAGGCAATGAGCAGTTCTTC.